The clone carrying this T cell receptor beta chain was seen only once. Antigen unknown. The germline V gene has CDR1 MNHEY and CDR2 SMNVEV (reference sequence). The CDR3 is made up of 15 amino acids. Between the trimmed V and J ends, which lost 3 bases and 2 bases, there was a span of 10 bases. Included in the TCR beta cDNA libraries were unique molecular identifiers. Yield was 500,000 or so cDNA molecules from approximately 0.91 to 9.4 million T cells. TCRdb used MiXCR to reprocess the PCR reads, holding one entry per CDR3 protein. Among roughly 650,000 distinct CDR3 sequences, approximately 60% were seen once, and the ten largest hold 10% to 12%. The sample originates from a study of post-analysis software for immune sequencing data. Whole-study findings and limits: Controls had significantly higher normalized Chao1 diversity than multiple sclerosis patients. When the samples were clustered directly with F measure, those that had been prepared in the same batch showed strong co-clustering. A few TRBV segments (TRBV5-6, TRBV5-1 and TRBV20-1 among them) occurred more frequently in patients than in controls.

This TCR was sampled from a girl aged 2-10 years with multiple sclerosis. Sequencing was done on a sample of blood. The gene calls are TRBV27 and TRBJ2-2; D assignment may be TRBD1 or TRBD2 (5 bases each). In nucleotides, the CDR3 is TGTGCCAGCAGTTTTTCAAGGGACAACACCGGGGAGCTGTTTTTT. It encodes CASSFSRDNTGELFF.